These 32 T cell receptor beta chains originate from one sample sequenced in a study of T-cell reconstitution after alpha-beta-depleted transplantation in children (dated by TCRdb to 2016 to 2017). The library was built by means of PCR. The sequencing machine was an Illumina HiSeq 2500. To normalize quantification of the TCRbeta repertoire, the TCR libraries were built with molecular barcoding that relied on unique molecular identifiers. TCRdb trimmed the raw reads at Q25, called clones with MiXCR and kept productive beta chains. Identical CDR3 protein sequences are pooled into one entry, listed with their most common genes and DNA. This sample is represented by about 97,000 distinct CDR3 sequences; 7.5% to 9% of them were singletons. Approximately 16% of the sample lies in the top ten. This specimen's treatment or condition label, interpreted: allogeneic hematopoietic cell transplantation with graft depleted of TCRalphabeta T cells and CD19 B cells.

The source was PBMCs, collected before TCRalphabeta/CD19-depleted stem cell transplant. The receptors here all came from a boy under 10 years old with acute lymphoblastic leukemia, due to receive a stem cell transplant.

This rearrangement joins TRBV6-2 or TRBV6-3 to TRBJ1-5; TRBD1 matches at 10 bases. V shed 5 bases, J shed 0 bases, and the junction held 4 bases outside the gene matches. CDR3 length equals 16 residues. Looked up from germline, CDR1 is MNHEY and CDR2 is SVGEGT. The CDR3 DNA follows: TGTGCCAGCAGTCCCGGGACAGGGGTTAGCAATCAGCCCCAGCATTTT. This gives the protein CASSPGTGVSNQPQHF.

The CDR3 sequence is CASSSTGANTEAFF. CDR3 DNA sequence: TGTGCCAGCAGCTCCACAGGGGCAAACACTGAAGCTTTCTTT. V and J are TRBV9 and TRBJ1-1; 7 nucleotides align to TRBD1. Looked up from germline, CDR1 is SGDLS and CDR2 is YYNGEE. V trimming: 4 bases; J trimming: 2 bases; junction bases outside the gene matches: 5. This CDR3 spans 14 amino acids.

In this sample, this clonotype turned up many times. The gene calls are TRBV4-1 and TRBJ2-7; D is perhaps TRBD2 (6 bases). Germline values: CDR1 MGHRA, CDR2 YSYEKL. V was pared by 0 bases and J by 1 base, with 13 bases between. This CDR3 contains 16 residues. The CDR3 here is CASSQDRGTLSYEQYF. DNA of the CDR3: TGCGCCAGCAGCCAAGATCGAGGGACTCTTTCCTACGAGCAGTACTTC.

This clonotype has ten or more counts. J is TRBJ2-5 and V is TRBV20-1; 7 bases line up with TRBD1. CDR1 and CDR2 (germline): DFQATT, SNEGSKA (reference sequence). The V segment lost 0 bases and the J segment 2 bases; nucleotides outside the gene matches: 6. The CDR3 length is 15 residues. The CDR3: CSARDRTRGQETQYF. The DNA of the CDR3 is TGCAGTGCTAGAGATCGTACCAGGGGGCAAGAGACCCAGTACTTC.

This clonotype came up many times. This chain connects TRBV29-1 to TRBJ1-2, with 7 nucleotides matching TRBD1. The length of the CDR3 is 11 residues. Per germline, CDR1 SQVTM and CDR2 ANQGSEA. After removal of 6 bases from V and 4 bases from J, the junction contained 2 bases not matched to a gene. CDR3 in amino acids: CSVWDSYGYTF. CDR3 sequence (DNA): TGCAGCGTCTGGGACAGCTATGGCTACACCTTC.

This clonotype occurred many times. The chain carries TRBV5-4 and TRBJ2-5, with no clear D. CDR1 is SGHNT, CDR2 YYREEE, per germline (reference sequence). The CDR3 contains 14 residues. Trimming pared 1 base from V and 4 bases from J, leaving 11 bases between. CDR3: CASSLKSLRETQYF. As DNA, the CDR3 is TGTGCCAGCAGCTTGAAGTCTCTCAGAGAGACCCAGTACTTC.

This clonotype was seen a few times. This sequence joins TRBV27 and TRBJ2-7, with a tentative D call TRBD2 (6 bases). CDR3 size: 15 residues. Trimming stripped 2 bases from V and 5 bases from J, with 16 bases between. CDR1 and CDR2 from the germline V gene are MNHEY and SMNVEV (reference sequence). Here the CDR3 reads CASSLRWTEGDEQYF. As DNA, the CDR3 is TGTGCCAGCAGTTTAAGATGGACGGAGGGCGACGAGCAGTACTTC.

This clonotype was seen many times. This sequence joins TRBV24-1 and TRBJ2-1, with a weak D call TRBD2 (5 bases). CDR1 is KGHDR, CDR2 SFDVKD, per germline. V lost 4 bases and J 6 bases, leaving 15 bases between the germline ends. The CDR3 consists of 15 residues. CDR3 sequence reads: CATSDPGIKGNEQFF. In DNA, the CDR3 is TGTGCCACCAGTGACCCCGGGATTAAAGGCAATGAGCAGTTCTTC.

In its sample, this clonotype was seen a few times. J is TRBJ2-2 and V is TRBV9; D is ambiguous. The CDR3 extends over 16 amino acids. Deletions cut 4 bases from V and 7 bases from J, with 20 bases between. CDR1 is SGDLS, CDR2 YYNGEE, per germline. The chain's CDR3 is CASSPQSPGWVGELFF. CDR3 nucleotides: TGTGCCAGCAGCCCCCAGTCACCGGGTTGGGTCGGGGAGCTGTTTTTT. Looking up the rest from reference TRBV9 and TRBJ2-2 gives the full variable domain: DSGVTQTPKHLITATGQRVTLRCSPRSGDLSVYWYQQSLDQGLQFLIQYYNGEERAKGNILERFSAQQFPDLHSELNLSSLELGDSALYFCASSPQSPGWVGELFFGEGSRLTVL.

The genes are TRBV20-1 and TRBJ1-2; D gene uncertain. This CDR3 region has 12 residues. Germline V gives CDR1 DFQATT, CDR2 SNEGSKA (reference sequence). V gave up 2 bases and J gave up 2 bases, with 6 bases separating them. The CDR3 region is CSARSFNYGYTF. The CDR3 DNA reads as TGCAGTGCTAGAAGTTTCAACTATGGCTACACCTTC.

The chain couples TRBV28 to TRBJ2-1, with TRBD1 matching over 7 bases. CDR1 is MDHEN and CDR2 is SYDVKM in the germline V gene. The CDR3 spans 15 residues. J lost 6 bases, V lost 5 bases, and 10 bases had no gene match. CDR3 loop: CASSTSLDRLNEQFF. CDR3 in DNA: TGTGCCAGCAGTACCTCTCTGGACAGGCTCAATGAGCAGTTCTTC.

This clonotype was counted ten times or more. The CDR3 protein is CASSLVGGNTGELFF. CDR3 in DNA: TGTGCCAGCAGTTTAGTCGGCGGGAACACCGGGGAGCTGTTTTTT. The V gene is TRBV12-3 or TRBV12-4, the J gene TRBJ2-2; D not resolved. The CDR3 loop spans 15 amino acids. Deletions cut 1 base from V and 1 base from J, with 7 bases between.

CDR3: CASSRSGTWGETQYF. DNA of the CDR3: TGCGCCAGCAGCCGCTCCGGGACTTGGGGCGAGACCCAGTACTTC. The V and J genes are TRBV4-1 and TRBJ2-5; a weak D match, TRBD2 (6 bases). V was cut by 4 bases and J by 5 bases, with 17 bases left in between. In germline, CDR1 is MGHRA, CDR2 YSYEKL. CDR3 size: 15 residues.

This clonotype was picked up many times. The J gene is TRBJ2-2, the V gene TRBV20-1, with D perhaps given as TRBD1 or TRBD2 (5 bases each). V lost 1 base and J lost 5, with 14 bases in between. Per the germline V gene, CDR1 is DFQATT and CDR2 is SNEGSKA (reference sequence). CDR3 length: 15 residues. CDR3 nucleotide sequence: TGCAGTGCTAGAGGCAGTAAGGGACGGACCGGGGAGCTGTTTTTT. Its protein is CSARGSKGRTGELFF.

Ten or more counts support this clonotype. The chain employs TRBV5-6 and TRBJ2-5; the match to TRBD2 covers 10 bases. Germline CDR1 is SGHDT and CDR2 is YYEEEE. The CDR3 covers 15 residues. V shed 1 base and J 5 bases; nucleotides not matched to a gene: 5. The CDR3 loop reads CASSLQAGGSETQYF. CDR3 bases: TGTGCCAGCAGCTTGCAAGCGGGGGGGTCGGAGACCCAGTACTTC.

CDR3 loop: CASSLYGNQPINTEAFF. In nucleotides, the CDR3 is TGTGCCAGCAGCTTGTACGGGAACCAACCGATCAACACTGAAGCTTTCTTT. The J gene is TRBJ1-1, the V gene TRBV5-6; D is ambiguous. CDR3 length: 17 residues. The germline V gene has CDR1 SGHDT and CDR2 YYEEEE. V lost 1 base to trimming and J lost 2 bases, with 18 bases between them.

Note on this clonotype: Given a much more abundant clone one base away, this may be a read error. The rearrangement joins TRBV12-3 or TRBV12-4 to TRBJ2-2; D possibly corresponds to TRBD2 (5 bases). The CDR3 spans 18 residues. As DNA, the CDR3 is TGTGCCATCAGTTTAGCGAGCGTTGCAGGCTCGAACACCGGGGAGCTGTTTTTT. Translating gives CAISLASVAGSNTGELFF.

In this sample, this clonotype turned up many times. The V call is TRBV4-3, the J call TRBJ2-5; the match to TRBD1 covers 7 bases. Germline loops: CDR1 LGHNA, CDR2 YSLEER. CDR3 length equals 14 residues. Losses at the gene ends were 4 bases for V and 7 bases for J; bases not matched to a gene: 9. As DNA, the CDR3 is TGCGCCAGCAGCCGCCGGGACAGCCCAACGACCCAGTACTTC. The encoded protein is CASSRRDSPTTQYF.

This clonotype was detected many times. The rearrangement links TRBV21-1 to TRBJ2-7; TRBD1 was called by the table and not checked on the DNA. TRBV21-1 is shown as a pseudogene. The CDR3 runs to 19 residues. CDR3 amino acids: CASSKDLGREKQGDYEQYF. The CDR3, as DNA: TGTGCCAGCAGCAAAGATCTAGGGCGGGAAAAACAGGGCGACTACGAGCAGTACTTC.

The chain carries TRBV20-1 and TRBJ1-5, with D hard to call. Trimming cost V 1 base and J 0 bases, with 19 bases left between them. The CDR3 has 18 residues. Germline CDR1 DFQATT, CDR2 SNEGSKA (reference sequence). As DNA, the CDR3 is TGCAGTGCTAGAGGTGCGGTGGTAGAGGGCTATAGCAATCAGCCCCAGCATTTT. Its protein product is CSARGAVVEGYSNQPQHF.

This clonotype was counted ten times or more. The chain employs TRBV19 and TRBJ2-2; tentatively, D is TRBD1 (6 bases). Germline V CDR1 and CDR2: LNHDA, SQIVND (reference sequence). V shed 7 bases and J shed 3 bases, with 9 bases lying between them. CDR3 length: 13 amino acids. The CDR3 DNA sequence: TGTGCCAGTAACAGGGCAGACACCGGGGAGCTGTTTTTT. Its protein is CASNRADTGELFF.

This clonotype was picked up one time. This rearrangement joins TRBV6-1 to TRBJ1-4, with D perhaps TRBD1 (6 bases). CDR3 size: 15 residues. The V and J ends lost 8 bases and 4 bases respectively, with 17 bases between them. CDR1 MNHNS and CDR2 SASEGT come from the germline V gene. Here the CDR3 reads CASGTQGLVNEKLFF. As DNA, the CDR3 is TGTGCCAGCGGTACACAGGGATTGGTTAATGAAAAACTGTTTTTT.

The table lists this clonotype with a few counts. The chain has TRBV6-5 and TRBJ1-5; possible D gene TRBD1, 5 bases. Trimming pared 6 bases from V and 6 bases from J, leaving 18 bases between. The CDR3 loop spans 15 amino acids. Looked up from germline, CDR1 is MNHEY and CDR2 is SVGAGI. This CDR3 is CASRYSHTGGQPQHF. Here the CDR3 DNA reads TGTGCCAGCAGGTACAGCCACACGGGGGGTCAGCCCCAGCATTTT.

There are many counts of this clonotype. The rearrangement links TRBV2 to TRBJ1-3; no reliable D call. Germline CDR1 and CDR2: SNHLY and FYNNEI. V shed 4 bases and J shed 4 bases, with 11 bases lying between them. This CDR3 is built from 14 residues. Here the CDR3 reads CASSVDTEGNTIYF. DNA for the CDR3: TGTGCCAGCAGTGTAGATACAGAGGGAAACACCATATATTTT. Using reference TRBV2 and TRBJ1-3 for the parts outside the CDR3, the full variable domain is EPEVTQTPSHQVTQMGQEVILRCVPISNHLYFYWYRQILGQKVEFLVSFYNNEISEKSEIFDDQFSVERPDGSNFTLKIRSTKLEDSAMYFCASSVDTEGNTIYFGEGSWLTVV.

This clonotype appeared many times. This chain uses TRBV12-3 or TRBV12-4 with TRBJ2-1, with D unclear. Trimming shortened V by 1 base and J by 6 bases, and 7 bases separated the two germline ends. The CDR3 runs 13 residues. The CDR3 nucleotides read TGTGCCAGCAGTTTAGTGGCGCGCAATGAGCAGTTCTTC. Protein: CASSLVARNEQFF.

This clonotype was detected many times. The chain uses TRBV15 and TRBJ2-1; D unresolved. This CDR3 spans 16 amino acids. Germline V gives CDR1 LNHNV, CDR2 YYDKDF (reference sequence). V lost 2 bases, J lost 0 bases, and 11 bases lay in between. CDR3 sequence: CATSRTTGSSYNEQFF. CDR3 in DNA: TGTGCCACCAGCAGAACGACCGGAAGCTCCTACAATGAGCAGTTCTTC. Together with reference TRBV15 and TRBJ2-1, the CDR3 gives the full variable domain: DAMVIQNPRYQVTQFGKPVTLSCSQTLNHNVMYWYQQKSSQAPKLLFHYYDKDFNNEADTPDNFQSRRPNTSFCFLDIRSPGLGDTAMYLCATSRTTGSSYNEQFFGPGTRLTVL.

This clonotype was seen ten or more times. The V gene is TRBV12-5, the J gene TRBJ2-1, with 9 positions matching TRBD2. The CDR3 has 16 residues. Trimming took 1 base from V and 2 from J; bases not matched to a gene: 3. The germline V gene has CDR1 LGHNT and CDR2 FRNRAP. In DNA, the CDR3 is TGTGCTAGTGGTTTGGCTCTAGCGGGGACCTACAATGAGCAGTTCTTC. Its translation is CASGLALAGTYNEQFF.

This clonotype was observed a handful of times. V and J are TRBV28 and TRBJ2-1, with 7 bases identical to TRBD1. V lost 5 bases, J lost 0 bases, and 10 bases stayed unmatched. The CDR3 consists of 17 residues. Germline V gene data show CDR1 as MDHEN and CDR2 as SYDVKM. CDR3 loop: CASSPQTGRSSYNEQFF. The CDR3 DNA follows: TGTGCCAGCAGTCCCCAGACAGGGCGAAGCTCCTACAATGAGCAGTTCTTC.

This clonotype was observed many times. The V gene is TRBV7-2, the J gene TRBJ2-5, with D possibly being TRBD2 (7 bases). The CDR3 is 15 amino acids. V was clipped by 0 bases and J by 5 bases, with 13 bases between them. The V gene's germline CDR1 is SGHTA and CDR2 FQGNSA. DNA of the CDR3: TGTGCCAGCAGCTTAGCGGGGGGGCCGGGGGAGACCCAGTACTTC. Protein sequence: CASSLAGGPGETQYF.

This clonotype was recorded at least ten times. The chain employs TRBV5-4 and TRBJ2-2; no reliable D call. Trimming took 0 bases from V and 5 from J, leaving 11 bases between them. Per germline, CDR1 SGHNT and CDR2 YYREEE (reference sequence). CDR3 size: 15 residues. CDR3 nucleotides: TGTGCCAGCAGCTTGGATTCGGTGGTAACCGGGGAGCTGTTTTTT. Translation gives CASSLDSVVTGELFF.

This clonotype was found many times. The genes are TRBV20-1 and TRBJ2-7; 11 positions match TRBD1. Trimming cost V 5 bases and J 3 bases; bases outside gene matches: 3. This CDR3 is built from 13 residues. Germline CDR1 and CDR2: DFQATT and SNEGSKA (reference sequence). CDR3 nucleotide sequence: TGCAGTGCTCCCGGGACAGGGGGCTACGAGCAGTACTTC. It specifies CSAPGTGGYEQYF.

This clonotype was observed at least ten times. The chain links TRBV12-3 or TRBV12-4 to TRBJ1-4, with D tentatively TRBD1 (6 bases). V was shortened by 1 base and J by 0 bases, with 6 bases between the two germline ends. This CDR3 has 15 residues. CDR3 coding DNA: TGTGCCAGCAGTTTAGGACAGGCAACTAATGAAAAACTGTTTTTT. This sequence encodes CASSLGQATNEKLFF.